Below are 20 T cell receptor beta chains sequenced from a single sample in a study of post-analysis software for immune sequencing data. Overall study results and limits: In patients, TRBV5-6, TRBV5-1 and TRBV20-1 belonged to five TRBV segments found more frequently than in controls.

Unique molecular identifiers featured in each of the TCR beta cDNA libraries. TCRdb reanalysed the PCR reads using MiXCR and keeps one entry per CDR3 protein. The sample records about 540,000 distinct CDR3 sequences, around a third being singletons. The antigens of these receptors remain unknown. The sample was blood. These receptors were collected from a girl aged 2 to 17 with multiple sclerosis.

The chain joins TRBV29-1 to TRBJ1-1; maybe TRBD1 (5 bases). V was shortened by 7 bases and J by 0 bases, with 24 bases between the two germline ends. The CDR3 runs 17 residues. The germline gives CDR1 SQVTM, CDR2 ANQGSEA. The CDR3 bases are TGCAGCGGGACCAACGGGCCCACAGGATTCATGAACACTGAAGCTTTCTTT. Translation gives CSGTNGPTGFMNTEAFF.

This clonotype was seen only a few times. The V and J genes are TRBV5-1 and TRBJ2-7, with D perhaps given as TRBD1 or TRBD2 (5 bases each). Germline V lookup: CDR1 SGHRS, CDR2 YFSETQ. This CDR3 comprises 15 residues. V dropped 6 bases and J dropped 0 bases, with 16 bases sitting between them. CDR3 DNA sequence: TGCGCCAGCACCCTAGGGACGGCGGACTCCTACGAGCAGTACTTC. Translated: CASTLGTADSYEQYF.

This clonotype has only a few counts. This chain links TRBV7-6 with TRBJ1-1; D is perhaps TRBD1 (5 bases). The germline CDR1 and CDR2 sequences are SGHVS and FNYEAQ. Trimming cost V 5 bases and J 6 bases, with 13 bases left between them. The CDR3 has 13 residues. The CDR3 loop reads CASSNEMGAEAFF. The CDR3 DNA reads TGTGCCAGCAGCAATGAAATGGGGGCTGAAGCTTTCTTT. Based on the CDR3 plus reference TRBV7-6 and TRBJ1-1, the full variable domain is GAGVSQSPRYKVTKRGQDVALRCDPISGHVSLYWYRQALGQGPEFLTYFNYEAQQDKSGLPNDRFSAERPEGSISTLTIQRTEQRDSAMYRCASSNEMGAEAFFGQGTRLTVV.

The J gene is TRBJ2-1, the V gene TRBV18; TRBD1 matches 10 bases. The CDR3 is 14 amino acids. Germline assignment: CDR1 KGHSH and CDR2 LQKENI. V shed 3 bases, J shed 9 bases, and the junction held 5 bases outside the gene matches. DNA of the CDR3: TGTGCCAGCTCACCCGGGACAGGGGTTAGTGAGCAGTTCTTC. Protein sequence: CASSPGTGVSEQFF.

The rearrangement joins TRBV20-1 to TRBJ1-2, with D tentatively TRBD1 (5 bases). Germline assignment: CDR1 DFQATT and CDR2 SNEGSKA (reference sequence). CDR3 length: 14 residues. V was cut by 6 bases and J by 4 bases, with 18 bases left in between. This chain's CDR3 is CSATRGRQTYGYTF. The CDR3 DNA sequence: TGCAGTGCAACCCGGGGCAGGCAAACCTATGGCTACACCTTC.

V usage is TRBV28 and J usage is TRBJ1-2, with no clear D. Trimming shortened V by 4 bases and J by 4 bases, and 7 bases separated the two germline ends. The germline V gene encodes CDR1 MDHEN and CDR2 SYDVKM. The CDR3 contains 12 residues. The CDR3 protein is CASSSVVYGYTF. CDR3 in DNA: TGTGCCAGCAGTTCAGTTGTCTATGGCTACACCTTC.

This sequence joins TRBV20-1 and TRBJ1-5; D gene unclear. Trimming shortened V by 3 bases and J by 6 bases, and 9 bases separated the two germline ends. CDR1 DFQATT and CDR2 SNEGSKA come from the germline V gene (reference sequence). The CDR3 length is 12 residues. The CDR3 region is CSAREGTQPQHF. The DNA for the CDR3 is TGCAGTGCTAGGGAGGGTACTCAGCCCCAGCATTTT.

This sequence joins TRBV12-3 or TRBV12-4 and TRBJ2-7, with 7 positions matching TRBD1. Unmatched junction bases numbered 7, after V lost 6 bases and J lost 2 bases. The CDR3 contains 14 residues. CDR3 nucleotide sequence: TGTGCCAGCAGACCCCGGACAGGAGCCTACGAGCAGTACTTC. Encoded protein: CASRPRTGAYEQYF.

The chain combines TRBV7-9 with TRBJ2-1, with D possibly being TRBD2 (6 bases). This CDR3 has 15 amino acids. The germline CDR1 and CDR2 sequences are SEHNR and FQNEAQ (reference sequence). Deletions cut 11 bases from V and 0 bases from J, with 17 bases between. CDR3 residues: CAGIGGLSSYNEQFF. CDR3 nucleotides: TGTGCCGGCATCGGGGGATTAAGCTCCTACAATGAGCAGTTCTTC.

The CDR3 region is CASRDGQGLSGYTF. The CDR3 nucleotides read TGTGCCAGCAGAGACGGACAGGGTTTGAGTGGCTACACCTTC. This chain connects TRBV6-5 to TRBJ1-2, with 8 bases that match TRBD1. The length of the CDR3 is 14 residues. V trimming: 6 bases; J trimming: 7 bases; junction bases outside the gene matches: 10. Germline V gene sequence: CDR1 MNHEY, CDR2 SVGAGI.

The gene calls are TRBV20-1 and TRBJ2-7; TRBD1 might be the D (5 bases). Germline assignment: CDR1 DFQATT and CDR2 SNEGSKA (reference sequence). Trimming shortened V by 0 bases and J by 4 bases, and 10 bases separated the two germline ends. The CDR3 runs to 13 residues. CDR3 coding DNA: TGCAGTGCTAGAGACAGGGATAATTACGAGCAGTACTTC. As protein: CSARDRDNYEQYF.

The chain employs TRBV29-1 and TRBJ1-2, with 9 bases aligning to TRBD1. CDR1 and CDR2 from the germline V gene are SQVTM and ANQGSEA. The ends lost 4 bases at V and 4 bases at J; junction bases unmatched: 7. CDR3 size: 14 residues. CDR3 sequence reads: CSVGGTGRSYGYTF. The CDR3 nucleotides are TGCAGCGTTGGCGGGACAGGGAGAAGCTATGGCTACACCTTC. Combining the CDR3 with reference TRBV29-1 and TRBJ1-2 gives the whole variable domain SAVISQKPSRDICQRGTSLTIQCQVDSQVTMMFWYRQQPGQSLTLIATANQGSEATYESGFVIDKFPISRPNLTFSTLTVSNMSPEDSSIYLCSVGGTGRSYGYTFGSGTRLTVV.

The genes are TRBV4-1 and TRBJ1-1; 7 bases line up with TRBD1. The CDR3 has 14 residues. The junction had 9 bases not matched to a gene; V was cut back by 5 bases and J by 6 bases. Germline lookup yields CDR1 MGHRA and CDR2 YSYEKL. The CDR3 coding sequence is TGCGCCAGCAGCACTTACCGACAGGGCCCTGAAGCTTTCTTT. Translation gives CASSTYRQGPEAFF.

The sample holds a few counts of this clonotype. The chain has TRBV5-1 and TRBJ2-5, with D perhaps TRBD1 (6 bases). Looked up from germline, CDR1 is SGHRS and CDR2 is YFSETQ. With 9 bases removed from V and 0 bases from J, the gap between germline ends came to 12 bases. This CDR3 is built from 13 residues. Here the CDR3 reads CATPNRDQETQYF. The CDR3 DNA reads TGCGCCACCCCAAACAGGGACCAAGAGACCCAGTACTTC.

The chain employs TRBV11-3 and TRBJ2-1, with D perhaps TRBD2 (6 bases). CDR3 length: 14 residues. V lost 4 bases and J lost 10, with 17 bases in between. Germline-derived CDR1 and CDR2 are SGHNT and YENEEA. The DNA for the CDR3 is TGTGCCAGCAGCTCGGAGGCGGGGCCGAGGGAGCAGTTCTTC. Encoded protein: CASSSEAGPREQFF.

This clonotype was seen more than once but under ten times. The chain has TRBV20-1 and TRBJ2-5, with D possibly matching TRBD2 (6 bases). CDR1 DFQATT and CDR2 SNEGSKA come from the germline V gene (reference sequence). This CDR3 is built from 16 residues. V was shortened by 0 bases and J by 1 base, with 15 bases between the two germline ends. CDR3 loop: CSARDSTSHFQETQYF. The CDR3 nucleotides are TGCAGTGCTAGAGATTCTACTAGCCACTTCCAAGAGACCCAGTACTTC.

This clonotype was counted between two and nine times. The CDR3 DNA sequence: TGTGCCAGCAGCTGTGCGTCGTCCCGCGGGGCGGGCTATGGCTACACCTTC. Its protein product is CASSCASSRGAGYGYTF. The rearrangement links TRBV7-8 to TRBJ1-2, with TRBD1 as a possible D gene (5 bases). The CDR3 extends over 17 amino acids. Germline CDR1 reads SGHVS; CDR2 reads FQNEAQ. V gave up 4 bases and J gave up 4 bases, with 22 bases separating them.

Comment on this clonotype: This may arise from a read error, as a much more abundant clone is one base away. The rearrangement uses TRBV10-3 and TRBJ2-1; D call uncertain. Trimming removed 1 base from V and 0 bases from J, with 7 bases in between. CDR1 and CDR2 from the germline V gene are ENHRY and SYGVKD. The CDR3 runs 15 residues. The CDR3 bases are TGTGCCATCAGTGAGTTGGCGAGCTCCTACAATGAGCAGTTCTTC. This translates into CAISELASSYNEQFF.

This clonotype has only a few counts. This chain connects TRBV7-2 to TRBJ2-1; possible D gene TRBD1, 6 bases. Trimming took 4 bases from V and 6 from J, leaving 19 bases between them. The CDR3 sequence is 16 residues long. CDR1 is SGHTA, CDR2 FQGNSA, per germline. The CDR3 DNA reads TGTGCCAGCAGCTCACAGGGTCCTGTCGGACCCAATGAGCAGTTCTTC. Its translation is CASSSQGPVGPNEQFF.

The V call is TRBV7-2, the J call TRBJ1-2; possible D gene TRBD1, 6 bases. Germline loops: CDR1 SGHTA, CDR2 FQGNSA. The CDR3 spans 13 residues. V was cut by 4 bases and J by 6 bases, with 12 bases left in between. This CDR3 reads CASSSVGGDGYTF. As DNA, the CDR3 is TGTGCCAGCAGCTCTGTGGGGGGCGATGGCTACACCTTC.